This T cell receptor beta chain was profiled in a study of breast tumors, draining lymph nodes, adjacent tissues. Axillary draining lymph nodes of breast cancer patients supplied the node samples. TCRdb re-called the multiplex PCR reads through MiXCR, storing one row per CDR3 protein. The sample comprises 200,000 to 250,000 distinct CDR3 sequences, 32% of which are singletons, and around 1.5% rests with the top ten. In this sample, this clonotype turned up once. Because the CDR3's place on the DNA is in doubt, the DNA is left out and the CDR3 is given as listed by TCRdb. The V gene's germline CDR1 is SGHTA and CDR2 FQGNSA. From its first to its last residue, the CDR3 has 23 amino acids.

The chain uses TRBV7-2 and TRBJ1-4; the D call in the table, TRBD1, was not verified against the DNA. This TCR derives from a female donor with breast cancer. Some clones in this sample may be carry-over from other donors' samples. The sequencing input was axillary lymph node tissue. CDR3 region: CASSFYICSASSPATVGGEKLFF.